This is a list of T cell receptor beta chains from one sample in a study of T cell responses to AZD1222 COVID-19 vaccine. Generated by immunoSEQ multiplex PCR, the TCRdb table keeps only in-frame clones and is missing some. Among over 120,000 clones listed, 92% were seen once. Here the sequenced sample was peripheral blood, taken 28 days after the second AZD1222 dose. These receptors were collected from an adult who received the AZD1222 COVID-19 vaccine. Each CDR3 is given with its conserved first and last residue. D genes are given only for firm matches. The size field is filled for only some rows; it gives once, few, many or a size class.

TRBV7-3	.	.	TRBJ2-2	TGTGCCAGCAGTGGCAGCAACACCGGGGAGCTGTTTTTT	CASSGSNTGELFF
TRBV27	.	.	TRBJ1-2	TGTGCCAGCAGTTCATGGGGTGCTAACTATGGCTACACCTTC	CASSSWGANYGYTF
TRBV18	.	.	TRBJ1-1	TGTGCCAGCTCACTCGGTTGGGACACTGAAGCTTTCTTT	CASSLGWDTEAFF
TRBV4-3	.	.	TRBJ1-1	TGCGCCAGCAGCTCCCGGGCGGGAGTTAACACTGAAGCTTTCTTT	CASSSRAGVNTEAFF
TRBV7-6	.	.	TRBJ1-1	TGTGCCAGCAGCCTAGGGTACGGCGAAGCTTTCTTT	CASSLGYGEAFF
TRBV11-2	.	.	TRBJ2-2	TGTGCCAGCAGCTTTCTCGGCTTGAACACCGGGGAGCTGTTTTTT	CASSFLGLNTGELFF
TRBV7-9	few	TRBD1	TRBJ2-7	TGTGCCAGCAGCTCGCGACAGGGCTCCTACGAGCAGTACTTC	CASSSRQGSYEQYF
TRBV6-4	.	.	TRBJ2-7	TGTGCCAGCAGTGACAAGACGAACTTCGCCTACGAGCAGTACTTC	CASSDKTNFAYEQYF
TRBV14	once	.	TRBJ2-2	TGTGCCAGCAGCCAAGATCTGACCGGGGAGCTGTTTTTT	CASSQDLTGELFF
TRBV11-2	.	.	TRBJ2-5	TGTGCCAGCAGCTTATTGACGGGCCAAGAGACCCAGTACTTC	CASSLLTGQETQYF
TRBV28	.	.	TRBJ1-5	TGTGCCAGCAGTTTACGTCTTTCTCAGCCCCAGCATTTT	CASSLRLSQPQHF
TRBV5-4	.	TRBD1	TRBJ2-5	TGTGCCAGCAGCGCGACAGGGGGCTGGAGAGAGACCCAGTACTTC	CASSATGGWRETQYF
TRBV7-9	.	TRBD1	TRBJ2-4	TGTGCCAGCAGCCGCGAACCCGGGACAGGGAAAAACATTCAGTACTTC	CASSREPGTGKNIQYF
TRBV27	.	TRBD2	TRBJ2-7	TGTGCCAGCAGTCCCAGCGGGAGTTACGAGCAGTACTTC	CASSPSGSYEQYF
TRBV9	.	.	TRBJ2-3	TGTGCCAGCAGCGCCGGGAATGGGGGAGTGGCAGATACGCAGTATTTT	CASSAGNGGVADTQYF
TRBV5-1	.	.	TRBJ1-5	TGCGCCAGCAGCTTGGCAGGTCAGCCCCAGCATTTT	CASSLAGQPQHF
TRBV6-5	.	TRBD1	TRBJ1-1	TGTGCCAGCGGACAGGGGTTTACTGAAGCTTTCTTT	CASGQGFTEAFF
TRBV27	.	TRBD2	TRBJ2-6	TGTGCCAGCAGACGGGGGGGATCCGGGGCCAACGTCCTGACTTTC	CASRRGGSGANVLTF
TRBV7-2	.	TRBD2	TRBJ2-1	TGTGCCAGCACCCCCCGGCGGGAGAAGGGTGAGCAGTTCTTC	CASTPRREKGEQFF
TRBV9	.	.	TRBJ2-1	TGTGCCAGCAGCGTGGCCGGGGGGCGCTCCTACAATGAGCAGTTCTTC	CASSVAGGRSYNEQFF
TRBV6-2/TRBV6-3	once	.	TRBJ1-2	TGTGCCAGCAGTTACTTGGCAGGGGCGAATGGCTACACCTTC	CASSYLAGANGYTF
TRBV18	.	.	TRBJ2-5	TGTGCCAGCTCACCAAGGGAGACCCAGTACTTC	CASSPRETQYF
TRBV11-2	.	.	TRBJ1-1	TGTGCCAGCAGCTTACTATCCCGCGGCACTGAAGCTTTCTTT	CASSLLSRGTEAFF
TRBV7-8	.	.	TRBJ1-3	TGTGCCAGCAGCTCCTTCCGGGGGTCTGGAAACACCATATATTTT	CASSSFRGSGNTIYF
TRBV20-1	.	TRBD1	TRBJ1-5	TGCAGTGCATTCGACAGGGGCGACCAGCATTTT	CSAFDRGDQHF